This T cell receptor beta chain was sequenced in a study of blood T cell repertoires in COVID-19. TCRdb's table, derived via immunoSEQ multiplex PCR, lists solely in-frame clones and lacks some. Of 130,000 or so clones listed, around 83% are singletons. The length of the CDR3 is 14 residues. From germline, CDR1 is MNHEY and CDR2 SVGAGI. V lost 8 bases and J lost 4, with 17 bases in between. The receptor comes from a man in his thirties or forties with COVID-19, enrolled during active disease. Sequences were obtained from peripheral blood. The chain recombines TRBV6-5 with TRBJ1-1; D remains unclear. The CDR3 sequence: CASRPEMESTEAFF. The CDR3 DNA is TGTGCCAGCCGCCCCGAAATGGAGAGCACTGAAGCTTTCTTT.